Reported below is one TCR beta chain. Its matching antigen is unknown. The study reverse transcribed the entire isolated RNA, so it sequenced expressed TCRB transcripts. Here immunoSEQ multiplex PCR was the method, and the copy in TCRdb shows in-frame clones only, minus some. The profile shows 350,000 to 450,000 clones, roughly 15% of them singletons. The entry originates in a study of beta chain features in type 1 diabetes. Study information: Sorted cells, some 110 million in number, were examined across all samples.

V lost 3 bases to trimming and J lost 6 bases, with 18 bases between them. The CDR3 is 16 amino acids. Germline assignment: CDR1 SEHNR and CDR2 FQNEAQ (reference sequence). General study findings and limits: Lower insertion and higher deletion counts appeared at VDJ junctions in type 1 diabetes patients.

Isolation of CD4+ naive, central memory, regulatory and stem cell-like memory cells was achieved by sorting via CD45RO/CCR7/CD25/CD127/CD95/CD27. This sequence originates from a woman between 18 and 30 years old in good health. V is TRBV7-9 and J is TRBJ2-1; TRBD1 might be the D (5 bases). Material for sequencing was naive CD4+ T cells from blood. The CDR3 loop is CASSFGAVDLVNEQFF. The DNA of the CDR3 is TGTGCCAGCAGCTTTGGGGCGGTAGACCTAGTCAATGAGCAGTTCTTC.